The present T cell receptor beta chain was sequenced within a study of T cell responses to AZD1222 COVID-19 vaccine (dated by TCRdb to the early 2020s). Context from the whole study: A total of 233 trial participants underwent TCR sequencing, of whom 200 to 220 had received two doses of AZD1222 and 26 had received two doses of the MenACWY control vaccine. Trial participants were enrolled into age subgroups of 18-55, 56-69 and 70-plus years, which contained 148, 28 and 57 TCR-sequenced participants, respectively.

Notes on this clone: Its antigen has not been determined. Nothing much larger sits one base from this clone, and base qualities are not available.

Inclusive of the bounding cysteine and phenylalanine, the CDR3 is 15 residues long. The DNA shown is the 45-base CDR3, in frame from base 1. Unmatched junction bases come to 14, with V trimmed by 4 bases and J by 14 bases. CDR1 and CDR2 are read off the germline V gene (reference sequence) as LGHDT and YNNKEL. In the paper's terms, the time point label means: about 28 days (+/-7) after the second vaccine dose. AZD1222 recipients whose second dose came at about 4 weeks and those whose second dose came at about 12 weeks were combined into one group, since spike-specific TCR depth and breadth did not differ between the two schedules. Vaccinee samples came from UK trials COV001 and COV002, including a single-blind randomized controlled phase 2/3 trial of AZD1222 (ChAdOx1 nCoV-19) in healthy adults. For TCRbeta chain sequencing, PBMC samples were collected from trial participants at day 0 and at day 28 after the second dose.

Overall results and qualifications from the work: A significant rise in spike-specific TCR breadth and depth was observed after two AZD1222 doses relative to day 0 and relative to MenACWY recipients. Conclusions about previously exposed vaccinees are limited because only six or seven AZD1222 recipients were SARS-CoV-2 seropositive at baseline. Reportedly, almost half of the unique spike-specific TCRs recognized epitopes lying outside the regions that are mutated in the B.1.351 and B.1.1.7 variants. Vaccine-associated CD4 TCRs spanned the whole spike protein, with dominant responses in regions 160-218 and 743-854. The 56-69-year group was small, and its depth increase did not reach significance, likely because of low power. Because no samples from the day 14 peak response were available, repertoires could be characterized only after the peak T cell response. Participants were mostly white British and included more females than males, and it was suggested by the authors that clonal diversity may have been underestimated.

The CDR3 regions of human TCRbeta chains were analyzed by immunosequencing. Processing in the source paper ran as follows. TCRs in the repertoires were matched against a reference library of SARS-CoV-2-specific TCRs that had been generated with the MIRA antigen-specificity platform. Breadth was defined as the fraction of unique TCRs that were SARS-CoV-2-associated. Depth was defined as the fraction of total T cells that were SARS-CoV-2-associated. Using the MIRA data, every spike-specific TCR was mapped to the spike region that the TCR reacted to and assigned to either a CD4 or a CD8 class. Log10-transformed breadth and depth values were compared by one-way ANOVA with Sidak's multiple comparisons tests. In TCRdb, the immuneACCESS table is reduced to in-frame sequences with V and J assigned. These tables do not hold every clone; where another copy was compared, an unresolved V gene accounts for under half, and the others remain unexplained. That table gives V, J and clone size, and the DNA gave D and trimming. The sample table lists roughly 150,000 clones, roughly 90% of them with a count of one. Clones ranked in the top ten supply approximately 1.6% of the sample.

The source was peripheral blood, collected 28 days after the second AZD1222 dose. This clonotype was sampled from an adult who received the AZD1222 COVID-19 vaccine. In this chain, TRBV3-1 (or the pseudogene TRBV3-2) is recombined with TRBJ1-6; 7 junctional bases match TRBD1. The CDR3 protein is CASSLGAQGGRTLHF. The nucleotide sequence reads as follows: TGTGCCAGCAGCCTGGGGGCCCAGGGGGGTCGCACCCTCCACTTT.